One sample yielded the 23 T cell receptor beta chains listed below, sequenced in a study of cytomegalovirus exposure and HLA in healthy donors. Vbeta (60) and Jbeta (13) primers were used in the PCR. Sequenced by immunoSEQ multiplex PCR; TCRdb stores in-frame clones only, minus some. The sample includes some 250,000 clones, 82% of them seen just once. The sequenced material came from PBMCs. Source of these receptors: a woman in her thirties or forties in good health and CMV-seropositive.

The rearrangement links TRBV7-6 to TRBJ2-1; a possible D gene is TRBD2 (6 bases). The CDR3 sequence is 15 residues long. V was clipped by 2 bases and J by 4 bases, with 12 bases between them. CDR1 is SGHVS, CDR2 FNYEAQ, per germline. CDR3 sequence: CASSLSQAGYNEQFF. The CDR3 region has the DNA TGTGCCAGCAGCTTATCCCAAGCGGGTTACAATGAGCAGTTCTTC.

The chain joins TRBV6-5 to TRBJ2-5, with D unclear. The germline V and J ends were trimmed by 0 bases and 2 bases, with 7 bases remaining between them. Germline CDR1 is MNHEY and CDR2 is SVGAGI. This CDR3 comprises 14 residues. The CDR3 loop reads CASSYSTSQETQYF. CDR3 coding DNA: TGTGCCAGCAGTTACTCGACTTCTCAAGAGACCCAGTACTTC.

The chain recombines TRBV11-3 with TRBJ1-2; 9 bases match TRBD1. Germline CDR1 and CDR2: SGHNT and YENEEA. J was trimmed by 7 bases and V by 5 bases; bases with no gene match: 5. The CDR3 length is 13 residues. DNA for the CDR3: TGTGCCAGCAGCCCCGGGACAGGGAGTGGCTACACCTTC. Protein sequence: CASSPGTGSGYTF.

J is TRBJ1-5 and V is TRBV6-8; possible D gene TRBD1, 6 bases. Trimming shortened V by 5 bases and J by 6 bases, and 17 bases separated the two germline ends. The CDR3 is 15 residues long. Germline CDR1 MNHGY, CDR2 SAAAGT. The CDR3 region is CASSRYTGSRQPQHF. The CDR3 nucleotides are TGTGCCAGCAGTCGCTACACAGGGTCTCGTCAGCCCCAGCATTTT.

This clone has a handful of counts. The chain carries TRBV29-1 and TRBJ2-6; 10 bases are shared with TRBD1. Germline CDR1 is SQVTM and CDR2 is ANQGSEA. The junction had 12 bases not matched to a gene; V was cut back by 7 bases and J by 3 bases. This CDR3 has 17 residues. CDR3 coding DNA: TGCAGCGCCCACGCGACAGGGGGCAAAGGTGGGGCCAACGTCCTGACTTTC. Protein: CSAHATGGKGGANVLTF.

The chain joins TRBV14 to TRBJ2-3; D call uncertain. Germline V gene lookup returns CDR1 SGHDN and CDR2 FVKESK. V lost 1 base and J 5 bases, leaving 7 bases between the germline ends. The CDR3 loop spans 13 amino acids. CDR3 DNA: TGTGCCAGCAGCCAAGTTTCAGGAGATACGCAGTATTTT. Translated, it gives CASSQVSGDTQYF. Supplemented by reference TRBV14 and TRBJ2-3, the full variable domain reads EAGVTQFPSHSVIEKGQTVTLRCDPISGHDNLYWYRRVMGKEIKFLLHFVKESKQDESGMPNNRFLAERTGGTYSTLKVQPAELEDSGVYFCASSQVSGDTQYFGPGTRLTVL.

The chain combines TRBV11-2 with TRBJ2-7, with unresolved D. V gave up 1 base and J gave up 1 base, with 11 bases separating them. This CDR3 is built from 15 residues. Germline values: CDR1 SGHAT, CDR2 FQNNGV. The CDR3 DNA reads TGTGCCAGCAGCTTAGTGGCAGCGCCATCCTACGAGCAGTACTTC. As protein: CASSLVAAPSYEQYF. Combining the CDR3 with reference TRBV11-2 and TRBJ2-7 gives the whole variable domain EAGVAQSPRYKIIEKRQSVAFWCNPISGHATLYWYQQILGQGPKLLIQFQNNGVVDDSQLPKDRFSAERLKGVDSTLKIQPAKLEDSAVYLCASSLVAAPSYEQYFGPGTRLTVT.

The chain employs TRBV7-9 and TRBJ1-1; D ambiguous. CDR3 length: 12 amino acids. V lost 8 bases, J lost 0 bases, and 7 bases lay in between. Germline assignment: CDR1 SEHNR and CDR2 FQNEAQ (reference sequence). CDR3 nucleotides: TGTGCCAGCGGCCTCATGAACACTGAAGCTTTCTTT. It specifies CASGLMNTEAFF.

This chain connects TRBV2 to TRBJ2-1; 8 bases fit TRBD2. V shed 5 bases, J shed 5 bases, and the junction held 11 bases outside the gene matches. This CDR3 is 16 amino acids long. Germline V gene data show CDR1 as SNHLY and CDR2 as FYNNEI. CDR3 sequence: CASSIRSGGGNNEQFF. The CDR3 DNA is TGTGCCAGCAGTATAAGAAGCGGGGGCGGTAACAATGAGCAGTTCTTC.

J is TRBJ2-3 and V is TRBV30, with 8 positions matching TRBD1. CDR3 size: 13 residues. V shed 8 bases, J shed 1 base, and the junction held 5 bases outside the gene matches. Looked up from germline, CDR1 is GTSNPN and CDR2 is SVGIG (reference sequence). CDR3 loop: CAGQDRGTDTQYF. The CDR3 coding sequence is TGTGCCGGCCAGGACAGGGGCACAGATACGCAGTATTTT. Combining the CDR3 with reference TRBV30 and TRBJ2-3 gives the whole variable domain SQTIHQWPATLVQPVGSPLSLECTVEGTSNPNLYWYRQAAGRGLQLLFYSVGIGQISSEVPQNLSASRPQDRQFILSSKKLLLSDSGFYLCAGQDRGTDTQYFGPGTRLTVL.

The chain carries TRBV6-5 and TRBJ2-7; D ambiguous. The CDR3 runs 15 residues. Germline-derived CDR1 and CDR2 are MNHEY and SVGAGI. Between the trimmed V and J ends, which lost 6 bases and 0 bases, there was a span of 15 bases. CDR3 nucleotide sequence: TGTGCCAGCAGCACACCGCGGCGTTCCTCCTACGAGCAGTACTTC. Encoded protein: CASSTPRRSSYEQYF.

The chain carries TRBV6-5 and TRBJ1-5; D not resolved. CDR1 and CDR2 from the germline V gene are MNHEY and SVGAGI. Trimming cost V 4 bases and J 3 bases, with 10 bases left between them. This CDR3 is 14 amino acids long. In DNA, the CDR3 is TGTGCCAGCAGTTTATTCGGGGTCAATCAGCCCCAGCATTTT. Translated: CASSLFGVNQPQHF.

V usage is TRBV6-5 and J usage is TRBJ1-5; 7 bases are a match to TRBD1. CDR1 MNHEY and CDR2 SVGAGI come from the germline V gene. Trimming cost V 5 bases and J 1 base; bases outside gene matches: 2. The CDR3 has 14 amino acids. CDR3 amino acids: CASSRTGSNQPQHF. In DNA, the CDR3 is TGTGCCAGCAGTCGGACAGGAAGCAATCAGCCCCAGCATTTT.

The CDR3 is CASSPGGSKDTQYF. The CDR3 region has the DNA TGTGCCAGCAGCCCCGGGGGGAGTAAAGATACGCAGTATTTT. The chain recombines TRBV5-4 with TRBJ2-3; 7 bases agree with TRBD2. Trimming cost V 4 bases and J 5 bases; bases outside gene matches: 7. CDR1 and CDR2 (germline): SGHNT, YYREEE (reference sequence). This CDR3 spans 14 amino acids.

In nucleotides, the CDR3 is TGTGCCAGCAGCCGATGGAAAACTAGCGGGAGTTCCAACGAGCAGTACTTC. Its protein is CASSRWKTSGSSNEQYF. The chain carries TRBV14 and TRBJ2-7, with 11 bases fitting TRBD2. V lost 4 bases to trimming and J lost 5 bases; unmatched junction nucleotides: 13. The CDR3 consists of 17 residues. Germline CDR1 SGHDN, CDR2 FVKESK.

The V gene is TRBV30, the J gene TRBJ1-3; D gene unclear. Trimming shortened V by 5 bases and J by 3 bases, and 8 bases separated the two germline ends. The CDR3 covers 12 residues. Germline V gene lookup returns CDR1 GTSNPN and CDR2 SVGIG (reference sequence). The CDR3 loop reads CAWELGGNTIYF. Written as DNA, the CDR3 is TGTGCCTGGGAGCTCGGTGGAAACACCATATATTTT.

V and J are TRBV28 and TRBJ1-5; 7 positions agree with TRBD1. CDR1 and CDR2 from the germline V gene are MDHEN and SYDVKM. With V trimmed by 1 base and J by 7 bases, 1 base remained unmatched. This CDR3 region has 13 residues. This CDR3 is CASSLSGGQPQHF. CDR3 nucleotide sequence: TGTGCCAGCAGTTTATCAGGGGGGCAGCCCCAGCATTTT.

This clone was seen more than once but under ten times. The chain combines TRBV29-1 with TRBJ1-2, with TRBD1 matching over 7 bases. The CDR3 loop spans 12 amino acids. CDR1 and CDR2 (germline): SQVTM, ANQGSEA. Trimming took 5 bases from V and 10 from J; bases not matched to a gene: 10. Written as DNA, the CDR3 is TGCAGCGTTACCCGGGGGCAGGGGGTCTACACCTTC. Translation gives CSVTRGQGVYTF.

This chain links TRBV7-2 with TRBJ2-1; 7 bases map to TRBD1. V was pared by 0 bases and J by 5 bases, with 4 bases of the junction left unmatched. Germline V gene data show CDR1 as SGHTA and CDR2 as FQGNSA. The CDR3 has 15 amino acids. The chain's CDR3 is CASSLAGTVNNEQFF. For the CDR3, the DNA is TGTGCCAGCAGCTTAGCAGGGACAGTTAACAATGAGCAGTTCTTC.

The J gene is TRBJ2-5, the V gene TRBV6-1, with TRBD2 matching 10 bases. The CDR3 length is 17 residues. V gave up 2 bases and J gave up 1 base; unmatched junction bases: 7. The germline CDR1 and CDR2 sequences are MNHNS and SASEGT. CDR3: CASSEKREGSFQETQYF. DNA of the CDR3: TGTGCCAGCAGTGAAAAGCGGGAGGGCTCCTTCCAAGAGACCCAGTACTTC.

The DNA of the CDR3 is TGTGCCAGCAGTCAAGGACAGGCCGGGACCGGAAAACTGTTTTTT. It specifies CASSQGQAGTGKLFF. V usage is TRBV6-6 and J usage is TRBJ1-4, with TRBD1 matching 7 bases. The germline V gene has CDR1 MNHNY and CDR2 SVGAGI (reference sequence). The CDR3 extends over 15 amino acids. The V and J ends lost 5 bases and 10 bases, in that order; junction bases with no gene match: 13.

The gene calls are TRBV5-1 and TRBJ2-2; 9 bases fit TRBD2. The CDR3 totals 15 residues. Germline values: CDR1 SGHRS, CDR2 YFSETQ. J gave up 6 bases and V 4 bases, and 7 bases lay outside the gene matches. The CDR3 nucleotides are TGCGCCAGCAGCGCTTCTAGCGGGACCTCCGGGGAGCTGTTTTTT. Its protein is CASSASSGTSGELFF.

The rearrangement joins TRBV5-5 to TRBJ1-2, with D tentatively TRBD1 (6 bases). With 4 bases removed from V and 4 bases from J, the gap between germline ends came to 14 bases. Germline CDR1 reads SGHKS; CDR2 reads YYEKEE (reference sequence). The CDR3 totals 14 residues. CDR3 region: CASSPAGVAYGYTF. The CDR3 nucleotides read TGTGCCAGCAGCCCAGCAGGGGTGGCCTATGGCTACACCTTC.